This TCR beta chain is drawn from a study of monozygotic twins with inflammatory bowel disease. CDR3 length equals 15 residues. Germline V lookup: CDR1 SEHNR, CDR2 FQNEAQ (reference sequence). TCRdb re-analyzed the 5' RACE reads; it lists each CDR3 protein once, without DNA. This table lists a few hundred thousand distinct CDR3 sequences. V is TRBV7-9 and J is TRBJ2-4; TCRdb reports TRBD1, a call that lacks DNA to check it against. The receptor comes from a human donor with ulcerative colitis or Crohn's disease, or a healthy co-twin of an affected twin (not recorded which). Sequencing was performed on blood. The CDR3 is CASSLEQGTKNIQYF.